The 13 T cell receptor beta chains reported below all come from one sample, sequenced in a study of CD8+ T cells in alopecia areata. The treatment was: oral pan-JAK inhibitor, 5-10 mg twice daily. Reverse transcription of extracted RNA yielded cDNA, which provided the sequencing template. Here immunoSEQ multiplex PCR was the method, and the copy in TCRdb shows in-frame clones only, minus some. This table holds more than 90,000 clones, roughly 58% found once. This specimen was CD8+ T cells sorted from blood, taken at week 4, from a patient treated with tofacitinib. The receptor source for this set is a human donor with alopecia areata.

In regard to this clone: Distinct nucleotide sequences in the sample also encode this CDR3. The chain joins TRBV27 to TRBJ2-7; D is unresolved. The germline V gene encodes CDR1 MNHEY and CDR2 SMNVEV (reference sequence). With 2 bases removed from V and 1 base from J, the gap between germline ends came to 3 bases. The CDR3 consists of 12 residues. CDR3 coding DNA: TGTGCCAGCAGTTTACCTTCCTACGAGCAGTACTTC. Protein sequence: CASSLPSYEQYF.

The chain uses TRBV29-1 and TRBJ1-5; D is ambiguous. Germline-derived CDR1 and CDR2 are SQVTM and ANQGSEA. This CDR3 comprises 14 residues. Trimming removed 6 bases from V and 3 bases from J, with 15 bases in between. The CDR3 is CSVGDWLLNQPQHF. As DNA, the CDR3 is TGCAGCGTGGGAGACTGGTTACTCAATCAGCCCCAGCATTTT.

The chain links TRBV29-1 to TRBJ2-1, with TRBD1 as a possible D gene (6 bases). In germline, CDR1 is SQVTM, CDR2 ANQGSEA. The CDR3 is made up of 12 amino acids. Trimming left V 7 bases short and J 6 bases short, with 13 bases between. The CDR3 coding sequence is TGCAGCGCTAGGGACATAACCAATGAGCAGTTCTTC. Its translation is CSARDITNEQFF.

The V call is TRBV27, the J call TRBJ2-7, with D tentatively TRBD1 or TRBD2 (5 bases each). Between the trimmed V and J ends, which lost 3 bases and 6 bases, there was a span of 6 bases. From germline, CDR1 is MNHEY and CDR2 SMNVEV (reference sequence). The CDR3 length is 11 residues. CDR3 nucleotides: TGTGCCAGCAGTTTTGGGGGCGAGCAGTACTTC. This encodes CASSFGGEQYF.

The chain uses TRBV7-9 and TRBJ1-5, with 7 bases matching TRBD1. V trimming: 1 base; J trimming: 3 bases; junction bases outside the gene matches: 6. This CDR3 comprises 16 residues. The germline V gene has CDR1 SEHNR and CDR2 FQNEAQ (reference sequence). The CDR3 loop is CASSLGGGGFNQPQHF. DNA for the CDR3: TGTGCCAGCAGCTTAGGAGGAGGGGGCTTCAATCAGCCCCAGCATTTT. The entire variable domain, with the rest obtained from reference TRBV7-9 and TRBJ1-5, is as follows: DTGVSQNPRHKITKRGQNVTFRCDPISEHNRLYWYRQTLGQGPEFLTYFQNEAQLEKSRLLSDRFSAERPKGSFSTLEIQRTEQGDSAMYLCASSLGGGGFNQPQHFGDGTRLSIL.

The rearrangement links TRBV30 to TRBJ2-7; 7 nucleotides agree with TRBD1. The V and J ends lost 0 bases and 2 bases, in that order; junction bases with no gene match: 4. The germline V gene has CDR1 GTSNPN and CDR2 SVGIG (reference sequence). This CDR3 region has 14 residues. The CDR3 sequence: CAWSVIQGAYEQYF. The CDR3, as DNA: TGTGCCTGGAGTGTTATCCAGGGGGCCTACGAGCAGTACTTC.

The chain employs TRBV19 and TRBJ2-7; tentatively, D is TRBD1 or TRBD2 (5 bases each). The CDR3 has 12 residues. Germline loops: CDR1 LNHDA, CDR2 SQIVND (reference sequence). The germline V and J ends were trimmed by 5 bases and 4 bases, with 9 bases remaining between them. This CDR3 is CASSAGAYEQYF. As DNA, the CDR3 is TGTGCCAGTAGTGCCGGGGCATACGAGCAGTACTTC. The full variable domain, its missing parts supplied by reference TRBV19 and TRBJ2-7, is DGGITQSPKYLFRKEGQNVTLSCEQNLNHDAMYWYRQDPGQGLRLIYYSQIVNDFQKGDIAEGYSVSREKKESFPLTVTSAQKNPTAFYLCASSAGAYEQYFGPGTRLTVT.

The gene calls are TRBV10-3 and TRBJ2-3, with 7 bases matching TRBD1. This CDR3 has 14 amino acids. Germline assignment: CDR1 ENHRY and CDR2 SYGVKD. Germline trimming cut 10 bases from V and 1 base from J; bases unmatched to any gene: 8. As DNA, the CDR3 is TGTGCCACCGCTACAGGGGACGGCACAGATACGCAGTATTTT. Translated, it gives CATATGDGTDTQYF.

The rearrangement uses TRBV28 and TRBJ2-7; the D is unclear. CDR1 is MDHEN and CDR2 is SYDVKM in the germline V gene. The CDR3 totals 14 residues. With 7 bases removed from V and 4 bases from J, the gap between germline ends came to 17 bases. The chain's CDR3 is CASNWGGIAYEQYF. DNA for the CDR3: TGTGCCAGCAACTGGGGTGGTATCGCGTACGAGCAGTACTTC.

This chain uses TRBV4-3 with TRBJ2-7; TRBD2 might be the D (6 bases). CDR1 is LGHNA, CDR2 YSLEER, per germline. The CDR3 is made up of 16 amino acids. The V end was cut by 4 bases, the J end by 3 bases, with 19 bases between. The CDR3 protein is CASSPRAEGRGYEQYF. In DNA, the CDR3 is TGCGCCAGCAGCCCGCGCGCGGAGGGAAGGGGCTACGAGCAGTACTTC.

V gene TRBV25-1 combines with J gene TRBJ2-2; the D is unclear. This CDR3 spans 12 amino acids. The ends were cut back, 7 bases at V and 6 bases at J, with 9 bases in the middle. In germline, CDR1 is MGHDK, CDR2 SYGVNS. DNA of the CDR3: TGTGCCAGCATTGCTCCGGCCGGGGAGCTGTTTTTT. Translated, it gives CASIAPAGELFF. Complete variable domain (other parts from reference TRBV25-1 and TRBJ2-2): EADIYQTPRYLVIGTGKKITLECSQTMGHDKMYWYQQDPGMELHLIHYSYGVNSTEKGDLSSESTVSRIRTEHFPLTLESARPSHTSQYLCASIAPAGELFFGEGSRLTVL.

The chain carries TRBV30 and TRBJ2-5; 12 positions match TRBD2. This CDR3 region has 17 residues. V was clipped by 1 base and J by 0 bases; unmatched bases: 6. Per the germline V gene, CDR1 is GTSNPN and CDR2 is SVGIG (reference sequence). CDR3 bases: TGTGCCTGGAGTGGAGGACTAGCGGGGAGGTACCAAGAGACCCAGTACTTC. Translated, it gives CAWSGGLAGRYQETQYF.

The chain has TRBV5-1 and TRBJ2-7, with D maybe TRBD2 (5 bases). V lost 3 bases and J 2 bases, leaving 21 bases between the germline ends. CDR1 and CDR2 (germline): SGHRS, YFSETQ. The length of the CDR3 is 17 residues. The CDR3 nucleotides read TGCGCCAGCAGCTGGGAAGGAGGAGTGGGGTTCCCCTACGAGCAGTACTTC. Protein: CASSWEGGVGFPYEQYF.